Following are 20 T cell receptor beta chains from one sample sequenced in a study of CD8 T cells in Susac syndrome. Random hexamers primed reverse transcription of about 0.5 to 1 ug RNA. TCRdb fed the immunoSEQ multiplex PCR reads into MiXCR, producing one record per CDR3 protein. The sample records 95,000 to 150,000 distinct CDR3 sequences, just under 95% being singletons. Sequenced sample: CD8+ T cells from PBMCs. Receptors were obtained from a human donor with Susac syndrome.

This clonotype occurred once. The V call is TRBV15, the J call TRBJ1-1, with 8 bases that match TRBD1. V lost 5 bases to trimming and J lost 0 bases; unmatched junction nucleotides: 2. Germline V gene sequence: CDR1 LNHNV, CDR2 YYDKDF (reference sequence). This CDR3 contains 14 residues. The CDR3 protein is CATSSGGLNTEAFF. The CDR3, as DNA: TGTGCCACCAGCTCAGGGGGCCTGAACACTGAAGCTTTCTTT.

CDR3 nucleotides: TGTGCTAGTGGTAACGACAGGGGGTCCCTCGAGCAGTACTTC. It codes for CASGNDRGSLEQYF. The V and J genes are TRBV12-5 and TRBJ2-7, with 9 bases matching TRBD1. This CDR3 region has 14 residues. Losses at the gene ends were 5 bases for V and 6 bases for J; bases not matched to a gene: 8. CDR1 and CDR2 from the germline V gene are LGHNT and FRNRAP.

The chain combines TRBV9 with TRBJ2-1; D is ambiguous. Germline loops: CDR1 SGDLS, CDR2 YYNGEE. The V end was cut by 0 bases, the J end by 2 bases, with 9 bases between. The CDR3 loop spans 15 amino acids. The CDR3: CASSVEGSTYNEQFF. The CDR3 nucleotides are TGTGCCAGCAGCGTAGAAGGGTCTACCTACAATGAGCAGTTCTTC.

The chain carries TRBV7-9 and TRBJ2-3; 7 bases line up with TRBD1. The trim removed 1 base at V and 1 base at J, leaving 11 bases unmatched. CDR1 is SEHNR, CDR2 FQNEAQ, per germline (reference sequence). This CDR3 has 18 residues. In DNA form, the CDR3 reads TGTGCCAGCAGCTTAGAGGGGGCTAGAAATATCGGCACAGATACGCAGTATTTT. This sequence encodes CASSLEGARNIGTDTQYF.

The gene calls are TRBV15 and TRBJ2-7, with D uncertain. CDR3 length equals 13 residues. The germline V gene has CDR1 LNHNV and CDR2 YYDKDF (reference sequence). Trimming took 5 bases from V and 2 from J, leaving 10 bases between them. CDR3 sequence reads: CATSPDGAYEQYF. CDR3 bases: TGTGCCACCAGCCCGGACGGCGCCTACGAGCAGTACTTC.

The chain couples TRBV6-6 to TRBJ2-3; D ambiguous. Germline assignment: CDR1 MNHNY and CDR2 SVGAGI (reference sequence). V lost 6 bases and J lost 4, with 8 bases in between. The CDR3 has 12 amino acids. CDR3 amino acids: CASSAASDTQYF. CDR3 sequence (DNA): TGTGCCAGCAGCGCAGCATCAGATACGCAGTATTTT.

This clonotype is a singleton in its sample. This chain links TRBV30 with TRBJ1-2; TRBD1 might be the D (5 bases). The CDR3 totals 14 residues. CDR1 and CDR2 (germline): GTSNPN, SVGIG (reference sequence). The germline V and J ends were trimmed by 1 base and 0 bases, with 9 bases remaining between them. CDR3 sequence (DNA): TGTGCCTGGAGTGCGACAGAAACTAACTATGGCTACACCTTC. Protein product: CAWSATETNYGYTF.

The rearrangement uses TRBV19 and TRBJ1-5, with D maybe TRBD1 (5 bases). The ends were cut back, 3 bases at V and 5 bases at J, with 11 bases in the middle. Germline V gives CDR1 LNHDA, CDR2 SQIVND (reference sequence). There are 14 residues in the CDR3. The CDR3 sequence: CASSIWGTDQPQHF. The CDR3, as DNA: TGTGCCAGTAGTATCTGGGGGACGGATCAGCCCCAGCATTTT.

J is TRBJ2-7 and V is TRBV25-1; 7 positions match TRBD1. The CDR3 contains 14 residues. Germline V lookup: CDR1 MGHDK, CDR2 SYGVNS. V shed 3 bases and J 5 bases; nucleotides not matched to a gene: 7. CDR3 region: CASSDWDSRHEQYF. CDR3 nucleotide sequence: TGTGCCAGCAGTGATTGGGACAGTAGGCACGAGCAGTACTTC.

V usage is TRBV5-4 and J usage is TRBJ2-3; no definite D call. Germline loops: CDR1 SGHNT, CDR2 YYREEE (reference sequence). CDR3 size: 13 residues. V was pared by 0 bases and J by 2 bases, with 4 bases between. The CDR3 DNA reads as TGTGCCAGCAGCTTGGAGCCCACAGATACGCAGTATTTT. It yields the protein CASSLEPTDTQYF.

The V call is TRBV3-1, the J call TRBJ2-3; 9 bases align to TRBD2. The V and J ends lost 2 bases and 4 bases, in that order; junction bases with no gene match: 4. The CDR3 covers 15 residues. The V gene's germline CDR1 is LGHDT and CDR2 YNNKEL (reference sequence). The CDR3 here is CASSQISGGSDTQYF. The CDR3 region has the DNA TGTGCCAGCAGCCAAATAAGCGGGGGGTCAGATACGCAGTATTTT.

The rearrangement joins TRBV6-4 to TRBJ2-2, with 8 bases aligning to TRBD2. The CDR3 sequence is 16 residues long. Germline V gene sequence: CDR1 MRHNA, CDR2 SNTAGT. The V segment lost 10 bases and the J segment 4 bases; nucleotides outside the gene matches: 14. CDR3 loop: CATSKGEAGATGELFF. CDR3 in DNA: TGTGCCACCAGCAAAGGAGAAGCGGGAGCCACCGGGGAGCTGTTTTTT.

The chain has TRBV5-6 and TRBJ2-7; D is ambiguous. The CDR3 runs to 13 residues. V was clipped by 5 bases and J by 2 bases, with 11 bases between them. Per the germline V gene, CDR1 is SGHDT and CDR2 is YYEEEE. CDR3 residues: CASSRTATYEQYF. The CDR3 coding sequence is TGTGCCAGCAGTAGGACGGCGACCTACGAGCAGTACTTC.

The V call is TRBV6-4, the J call TRBJ1-1; D might be TRBD1 (6 bases). This CDR3 is built from 14 residues. Trimming left V 3 bases short and J 4 bases short, with 12 bases between. Germline V gives CDR1 MRHNA, CDR2 SNTAGT. The CDR3: CASSETPRGTEAFF. In DNA, the CDR3 is TGTGCCAGCAGTGAAACACCCAGGGGCACTGAAGCTTTCTTT.

V and J are TRBV15 and TRBJ2-5; unclear D gene. The CDR3 sequence is 15 residues long. Per the germline V gene, CDR1 is LNHNV and CDR2 is YYDKDF (reference sequence). The V gene lost 0 bases and the J gene lost 2 bases, with 10 bases spanning the gap. CDR3 bases: TGTGCCACCAGCAGAGATTACGGATATCAAGAGACCCAGTACTTC. Its protein is CATSRDYGYQETQYF.

The chain combines TRBV6-5 with TRBJ1-2; D may be TRBD1 (6 bases). Looked up from germline, CDR1 is MNHEY and CDR2 is SVGAGI. This CDR3 region has 12 residues. V was clipped by 3 bases and J by 6 bases, with 8 bases between them. CDR3: CASSYRGHGYTF. The CDR3, as DNA: TGTGCCAGCAGTTATCGGGGGCATGGCTACACCTTC.

The chain employs TRBV7-6 and TRBJ1-1, with no clear D. Germline V gene data show CDR1 as SGHVS and CDR2 as FNYEAQ. V was shortened by 2 bases and J by 0 bases, with 7 bases between the two germline ends. The CDR3 sequence is 14 residues long. CDR3 DNA: TGTGCCAGCAGCTTAATCCCCCTGAACACTGAAGCTTTCTTT. This gives the protein CASSLIPLNTEAFF.

This chain joins TRBV6-5 and TRBJ2-6; D unclear. The CDR3 runs 15 residues. Germline V gene data show CDR1 as MNHEY and CDR2 as SVGAGI. Trimming removed 4 bases from V and 0 bases from J, with 7 bases in between. The CDR3 DNA reads as TGTGCCAGCAGTTCGGGCGTCTCTGGGGCCAACGTCCTGACTTTC. Amino acids: CASSSGVSGANVLTF.

The gene calls are TRBV30 and TRBJ2-3, with TRBD2 identical over 8 bases. V trimming: 4 bases; J trimming: 1 base; junction bases outside the gene matches: 4. This CDR3 spans 14 amino acids. The germline gives CDR1 GTSNPN, CDR2 SVGIG (reference sequence). The CDR3 sequence: CAWTPREGTDTQYF. CDR3 in DNA: TGTGCCTGGACGCCGCGGGAGGGCACAGATACGCAGTATTTT.

The chain combines TRBV2 with TRBJ1-2; TRBD1 might be the D (6 bases). This CDR3 region has 15 residues. The germline V and J ends were trimmed by 3 bases and 4 bases, with 15 bases remaining between them. Germline V gene lookup returns CDR1 SNHLY and CDR2 FYNNEI. This CDR3 is CASSEGAGGSYGYTF. In DNA, the CDR3 is TGTGCCAGCAGTGAGGGGGCTGGGGGAAGCTATGGCTACACCTTC. Filled out from reference TRBV2 and TRBJ1-2, the complete variable domain reads EPEVTQTPSHQVTQMGQEVILRCVPISNHLYFYWYRQILGQKVEFLVSFYNNEISEKSEIFDDQFSVERPDGSNFTLKIRSTKLEDSAMYFCASSEGAGGSYGYTFGSGTRLTVV.